The present T cell receptor beta chain was sequenced within a study of T cell responses to AZD1222 COVID-19 vaccine. Study-wide results and limits: Repertoire sampling happened only post peak T cell response. The donor group comprised mostly white British people and more females; the analysis possibly underestimated clonal diversity.

Regarding this clone: Its antigen is unknown.

The CDR3 is made up of 17 amino acids. Produced via immunoSEQ multiplex PCR; TCRdb's table is partial and in-frame only. Here the sample spans roughly 90,000 clones, around 90% being singletons. Pooling of second doses given at about 4 or about 12 weeks was done. The source of this sequence is an adult who received the AZD1222 COVID-19 vaccine. This chain uses TRBV21-1 with TRBJ1-2; no DNA check was done on the table's D call, TRBD1. TRBV21-1 is assigned pseudogene status. Sequenced material: peripheral blood, taken 28 days after the second AZD1222 dose. CDR3 nucleotides: TGTGCCAGCAGCTTGAGGGGGACAGGGAGGGCAAACTATGGCTACACCTTC. It translates to CASSLRGTGRANYGYTF.